The source of this TCR beta chain is a study of cytomegalovirus exposure and HLA in healthy donors. The PCR used 60 Vbeta and 13 Jbeta primers. Libraries were prepared by immunoSEQ multiplex PCR; TCRdb keeps only in-frame clonotypes and omits some of them. This listing includes around 76,000 clones. CDR1 is MGHRA and CDR2 is YSYEKL in the germline V gene. The CDR3 covers 16 residues. The junction had 2 bases not matched to a gene; V was cut back by 0 bases and J by 4 bases. The sequence was obtained from a boy aged 5-17 years in good health and CMV-seronegative. V usage is TRBV4-1 and J usage is TRBJ1-5; TRBD1 agrees at 11 bases. Material: PBMCs. The CDR3 region has the DNA TGCGCCAGCAGCCAAGAGGGACAGGGGGGTAATCAGCCCCAGCATTTT. It encodes CASSQEGQGGNQPQHF.